The clone carrying this T cell receptor (beta chain) occurred once. Its antigen is unidentified. The CDR3 sequence is 15 residues long. From germline, CDR1 is SGDLS and CDR2 YYNGEE. V was cut by 4 bases and J by 5 bases, with 18 bases left in between. This sample stems from a study of T cell responses to AZD1222 COVID-19 vaccine. Study outcomes and limitations: Spike-specific TCR breadth and depth grew following two AZD1222 doses. Among vaccine-associated CD4 TCRs, coverage spanned spike, with dominance at 160-218 and 743-854.

Assay: immunoSEQ multiplex PCR; the TCRdb copy retains only in-frame clones and omits some. The table includes roughly 110,000 clones, about nine tenths detected once. This sequence was found in an adult in good health. The starting material was peripheral blood, obtained on day 0 of AZD1222 vaccination. The chain combines TRBV9 with TRBJ2-5, with D possibly being TRBD2 (6 bases). The CDR3 region is CASSPRDSLVETQYF. The CDR3 DNA follows: TGTGCCAGCAGCCCCCGGGACTCCCTGGTGGAGACCCAGTACTTC.